The 31 T cell receptor beta chains reported below all come from one sample, sequenced in a study of cytomegalovirus exposure and HLA in healthy donors (dated by TCRdb to about 2017). Libraries were prepared through the immunoSEQ multiplex PCR assay. The table comes from immuneACCESS by way of TCRdb, which keeps in-frame sequences with V and J called. Part of the clones is missing from these tables; in studies checked, under half for an unresolved V gene and the rest for unknown reasons. This sample holds under 95,000 clones; approximately 90% were observed only once. Together, the top ten hold 2% to 2.5% of the sample. Sequencing was done on a sample of PBMCs. These receptors were obtained from a man younger than 40 in good health and CMV-seronegative.

The gene calls are TRBV28 and TRBJ2-2, with TRBD2 matching 7 bases. The CDR3 covers 15 residues. CDR1 is MDHEN, CDR2 SYDVKM, per germline. V lost 6 bases to trimming and J lost 1 base; unmatched junction nucleotides: 5. DNA of the CDR3: TGTGCCAGCAGCGATTTAGCGGGGAACACCGGGGAGCTGTTTTTT. Its protein product is CASSDLAGNTGELFF.

V gene TRBV28 combines with J gene TRBJ2-2; 11 nucleotides match TRBD1. The CDR3 runs 15 residues. Germline V CDR1 and CDR2: MDHEN, SYDVKM. Losses at the gene ends were 5 bases for V and 5 bases for J; bases not matched to a gene: 4. The CDR3 is CASSLRDRGTGELFF. The CDR3 bases are TGTGCCAGCAGTCTCCGGGACAGGGGGACCGGGGAGCTGTTTTTT.

J is TRBJ2-2 and V is TRBV11-2; 7 nucleotides align to TRBD1. The length of the CDR3 is 19 residues. Germline V gene data show CDR1 as SGHAT and CDR2 as FQNNGV. J lost 1 base, V lost 2 bases, and 13 bases had no gene match. The CDR3 DNA reads as TGTGCCAGCAGCTTATCAGGGAGCCGACAGGGAATGAACACCGGGGAGCTGTTTTTT. Protein product: CASSLSGSRQGMNTGELFF.

This sequence joins TRBV14 and TRBJ2-7, with D unresolved. This CDR3 comprises 13 residues. Trimming stripped 1 base from V and 4 bases from J, with 8 bases between. Germline CDR1 and CDR2: SGHDN and FVKESK. CDR3 DNA sequence: TGTGCCAGCAGCCAAGGCCTCAGGTACGAGCAGTACTTC. This translates into CASSQGLRYEQYF.

The table lists this clone with a few counts. The chain employs TRBV28 and TRBJ2-1; 7 positions match TRBD2. J gave up 0 bases and V 1 base, and 6 bases lay outside the gene matches. Germline CDR1 MDHEN, CDR2 SYDVKM. This CDR3 contains 17 residues. CDR3 DNA: TGTGCCAGCAGTTTATTGGAGGGAGGGTACTCCTACAATGAGCAGTTCTTC. It yields the protein CASSLLEGGYSYNEQFF. Together with reference TRBV28 and TRBJ2-1, the CDR3 gives the full variable domain: DVKVTQSSRYLVKRTGEKVFLECVQDMDHENMFWYRQDPGLGLRLIYFSYDVKMKEKGDIPEGYSVSREKKERFSLILESASTNQTSMYLCASSLLEGGYSYNEQFFGPGTRLTVL.

This clone appeared a few times. The chain joins TRBV6-5 to TRBJ1-2; possible D gene TRBD1, 5 bases. Germline-derived CDR1 and CDR2 are MNHEY and SVGAGI. The CDR3 contains 13 residues. Trimming removed 0 bases at V and 9 bases at J, with 11 bases between. Here the CDR3 reads CASSYSSGQRYTF. DNA for the CDR3: TGTGCCAGCAGTTACTCTTCAGGGCAGCGCTACACCTTC.

The chain links TRBV11-3 to TRBJ2-1, with TRBD1 matching 8 bases. V dropped 5 bases and J dropped 9; count of bases not matched to a gene: 9. CDR1 and CDR2 (germline): SGHNT, YENEEA. The CDR3 spans 14 residues. The CDR3 here is CASSQDRGGSEQFF. The CDR3 nucleotides are TGTGCCAGCAGCCAAGACAGGGGAGGCTCTGAGCAGTTCTTC.

The V and J genes are TRBV29-1 and TRBJ2-1; no firm D call. Germline CDR1 and CDR2: SQVTM and ANQGSEA. V lost 6 bases to trimming and J lost 3 bases, with 15 bases between them. The CDR3 loop spans 14 amino acids. The CDR3 nucleotides are TGCAGCGTCAACGCCCGATCCTACTACAATGAGCAGTTCTTC. It translates to CSVNARSYYNEQFF.

The genes are TRBV6-1 and TRBJ2-7, with D perhaps TRBD2 (7 bases). Germline CDR1 MNHNS, CDR2 SASEGT. The CDR3 runs to 13 residues. Deletions cut 6 bases from V and 3 bases from J, with 12 bases between. The CDR3 protein is CASSKGGDYEQYF. The DNA for the CDR3 is TGTGCCAGCAGCAAGGGGGGGGACTACGAGCAGTACTTC.

V usage is TRBV18 and J usage is TRBJ1-5; perhaps TRBD1 as D (5 bases). From germline, CDR1 is KGHSH and CDR2 LQKENI. V gave up 2 bases and J gave up 13 bases, with 12 bases separating them. This CDR3 is 12 amino acids long. CDR3: CASSPTGGDQHF. The DNA of the CDR3 is TGTGCCAGCTCACCAACAGGCGGGGATCAGCATTTT. Combining the CDR3 with reference TRBV18 and TRBJ1-5 gives the whole variable domain NAGVMQNPRHLVRRRGQEARLRCSPMKGHSHVYWYRQLPEEGLKFMVYLQKENIIDESGMPKERFSAEFPKEGPSILRIQQVVRGDSAAYFCASSPTGGDQHFGDGTRLSIL.

The chain recombines TRBV5-5 with TRBJ2-2, with D hard to call. The CDR3 length is 15 residues. V lost 0 bases and J lost 0, with 6 bases in between. From germline, CDR1 is SGHKS and CDR2 YYEKEE (reference sequence). CDR3 residues: CASSLVAANTGELFF. Written as DNA, the CDR3 is TGTGCCAGCAGCTTGGTAGCAGCGAACACCGGGGAGCTGTTTTTT.

V is TRBV19 and J is TRBJ1-4; D unresolved. The CDR3 covers 13 residues. Per the germline V gene, CDR1 is LNHDA and CDR2 is SQIVND (reference sequence). Trimming removed 4 bases at V and 8 bases at J, with 11 bases between. The CDR3 sequence: CASSRRRLEKLFF. For the CDR3, the DNA is TGTGCCAGTAGTAGGCGGAGGCTAGAAAAACTGTTTTTT.

The chain employs TRBV28 and TRBJ1-2, with D perhaps matching TRBD1 (6 bases). Germline assignment: CDR1 MDHEN and CDR2 SYDVKM. V was clipped by 6 bases and J by 7 bases, with 21 bases between them. CDR3 length: 15 residues. The CDR3 sequence: CASSYPTPSQGGYTF. CDR3 nucleotide sequence: TGTGCCAGCAGCTACCCTACACCATCACAGGGTGGCTACACCTTC.

The genes are TRBV10-3 and TRBJ2-1, with a weak D call TRBD1 (5 bases). The CDR3 runs to 15 residues. Trimming stripped 2 bases from V and 0 bases from J, with 8 bases between. In germline, CDR1 is ENHRY, CDR2 SYGVKD. The CDR3 sequence: CAISEGQTSYNEQFF. The CDR3 coding sequence is TGTGCCATCAGTGAGGGACAAACCTCCTACAATGAGCAGTTCTTC.

The chain employs TRBV4-1 and TRBJ2-2; the match to TRBD2 covers 7 bases. Germline trimming cut 3 bases from V and 3 bases from J; bases unmatched to any gene: 7. The CDR3 is 16 amino acids. The V gene's germline CDR1 is MGHRA and CDR2 YSYEKL. The CDR3 region has the DNA TGCGCCAGCAGCCAGAAGGGAGGGTCGGACACCGGGGAGCTGTTTTTT. This encodes CASSQKGGSDTGELFF.

The chain links TRBV9 to TRBJ1-1; the match to TRBD1 covers 9 bases. Germline V gives CDR1 SGDLS, CDR2 YYNGEE. The CDR3 has 15 residues. The V and J ends lost 0 bases and 8 bases, in that order; junction bases with no gene match: 8. DNA of the CDR3: TGTGCCAGCAGCGTAGGAGGACAGGGGCTCGGAGAAGCTTTCTTT. It codes for CASSVGGQGLGEAFF.

The chain recombines TRBV28 with TRBJ1-3; 9 nucleotides match TRBD1. Germline-derived CDR1 and CDR2 are MDHEN and SYDVKM. Trimming removed 5 bases from V and 1 base from J; junction bases left unmatched: 9. The CDR3 consists of 17 residues. This CDR3 is CASSPRGQGTSGNTIYF. The CDR3 DNA is TGTGCCAGCAGTCCTAGAGGACAGGGGACTTCTGGAAACACCATATATTTT.

V gene TRBV7-8 combines with J gene TRBJ1-2; 12 nucleotides line up with TRBD1. The CDR3 covers 15 residues. Germline trimming cut 2 bases from V and 8 bases from J; bases unmatched to any gene: 6. In germline, CDR1 is SGHVS, CDR2 FQNEAQ. CDR3 DNA sequence: TGTGCCAGCAGCTTACGACCCGGGACAGGGGGCGGCTACACCTTC. This sequence encodes CASSLRPGTGGGYTF. Based on the CDR3 plus reference TRBV7-8 and TRBJ1-2, the full variable domain is GAGVSQSPRYKVAKRGQDVALRCDPISGHVSLFWYQQALGQGPEFLTYFQNEAQLDKSGLPSDRFFAERPEGSVSTLKIQRTQQEDSAVYLCASSLRPGTGGGYTFGSGTRLTVV.

V usage is TRBV29-1 and J usage is TRBJ2-7; maybe TRBD2 (6 bases). Per the germline V gene, CDR1 is SQVTM and CDR2 is ANQGSEA. The CDR3 totals 13 residues. V was cut by 8 bases and J by 7 bases, with 21 bases left in between. Here the CDR3 DNA reads TGCAGCATCAGACAGCCCGGGGGTCGAGAGCAGTACTTC. Protein sequence: CSIRQPGGREQYF.

The chain joins TRBV27 to TRBJ1-1; 10 nucleotides agree with TRBD1. The CDR3 consists of 13 residues. J was trimmed by 4 bases and V by 6 bases; bases with no gene match: 2. Germline CDR1 is MNHEY and CDR2 is SMNVEV (reference sequence). The CDR3 nucleotides read TGTGCCAGCAGCGGGACAGGGGTCACTGAAGCTTTCTTT. Protein: CASSGTGVTEAFF.

Notes on this clone: The germline gene is not matched at one end of the junction; a read error may be the cause. V usage is TRBV7-7 and J usage is TRBJ1-3; no reliable D call. Per germline, CDR1 SSHAT and CDR2 FNYEAQ (reference sequence). This CDR3 is 13 amino acids long. The CDR3 loop reads CASSSARGNTIYF. The DNA of the CDR3 is TGTGCTAGCAGCTCCGCTAGAGGAAACACCATATATTTT.

The rearrangement uses TRBV6-6 and TRBJ2-2, with D possibly matching TRBD1 (6 bases). Looked up from germline, CDR1 is MNHNY and CDR2 is SVGAGI (reference sequence). This CDR3 is 14 amino acids long. Trimming stripped 0 bases from V and 4 bases from J, with 6 bases between. The CDR3 bases are TGTGCCAGCAGTTACTCAGGGGGCACCGGGGAGCTGTTTTTT. Translation: CASSYSGGTGELFF.

The chain employs TRBV6-5 and TRBJ2-7; a possible D gene is TRBD1 (6 bases). The CDR3 sequence is 15 residues long. Germline V CDR1 and CDR2: MNHEY, SVGAGI. With 6 bases removed from V and 7 bases from J, the gap between germline ends came to 22 bases. DNA for the CDR3: TGTGCCAGCAGCCGACCCTTAGGGGGTGGCGTGGAGCAGTACTTC. Translation gives CASSRPLGGGVEQYF.

The rearrangement links TRBV2 to TRBJ2-7; 8 nucleotides align to TRBD1. The trim removed 8 bases at V and 4 bases at J, leaving 7 bases unmatched. Germline CDR1 reads SNHLY; CDR2 reads FYNNEI. The CDR3 is 13 amino acids. The CDR3 DNA sequence: TGTGCCAGCTCGCCGGGACAGGTGTACGAGCAGTACTTC. Its protein product is CASSPGQVYEQYF. Supplemented by reference TRBV2 and TRBJ2-7, the full variable domain reads EPEVTQTPSHQVTQMGQEVILRCVPISNHLYFYWYRQILGQKVEFLVSFYNNEISEKSEIFDDQFSVERPDGSNFTLKIRSTKLEDSAMYFCASSPGQVYEQYFGPGTRLTVT.

The rearrangement links TRBV28 to TRBJ2-1, with 11 positions matching TRBD2. The germline gives CDR1 MDHEN, CDR2 SYDVKM. The CDR3 consists of 16 residues. After removal of 3 bases from V and 4 bases from J, the junction contained 5 bases not matched to a gene. CDR3 region: CASSLLTSGDYNEQFF. The CDR3 nucleotides are TGTGCCAGCAGTTTGCTGACTAGCGGGGATTACAATGAGCAGTTCTTC.

J is TRBJ2-1 and V is TRBV18, with TRBD2 identical over 14 bases. Per germline, CDR1 KGHSH and CDR2 LQKENI. This CDR3 has 18 residues. V lost 0 bases, J lost 9 bases, and 10 bases stayed unmatched. CDR3 DNA sequence: TGTGCCAGCTCACCACCGTCGACTAGCGGGGGGGCTGCCAGTGAGCAGTTCTTC. It is translated as CASSPPSTSGGAASEQFF.

This chain connects TRBV6-4 to TRBJ2-3; TRBD1 matches at 11 bases. The J segment lost 4 bases and the V segment lost 3 bases, leaving 3 bases of the junction unmatched. Germline V lookup: CDR1 MRHNA, CDR2 SNTAGT. The CDR3 length is 15 residues. CDR3 bases: TGTGCCAGCAGTGAAGGGACAGGGGGTGCAGATACGCAGTATTTT. This encodes CASSEGTGGADTQYF.

The chain employs TRBV4-1 and TRBJ2-2; 10 nucleotides agree with TRBD2. CDR1 is MGHRA, CDR2 YSYEKL, per germline. The V and J ends lost 0 bases and 2 bases, in that order; junction bases with no gene match: 6. The CDR3 is 18 amino acids. The CDR3 here is CASSQEGGLAVNTGELFF. For the CDR3, the DNA is TGCGCCAGCAGCCAAGAGGGTGGACTAGCGGTCAACACCGGGGAGCTGTTTTTT.

V and J are TRBV2 and TRBJ1-5; 9 bases line up with TRBD1. Germline values: CDR1 SNHLY, CDR2 FYNNEI. This CDR3 has 14 amino acids. Trimming cost V 6 bases and J 5 bases; bases outside gene matches: 5. Here the CDR3 DNA reads TGTGCCAGCAGACCGGGACAGGGATATCAGCCCCAGCATTTT. Translated, it gives CASRPGQGYQPQHF.

The chain employs TRBV7-3 and TRBJ2-7, with 8 bases lining up with TRBD1. The ends lost 0 bases at V and 2 bases at J; junction bases unmatched: 3. Germline CDR1 reads SGHTA; CDR2 reads FQGTGA. The CDR3 has 15 residues. CDR3 coding DNA: TGTGCCAGCAGCTTAACCGGGACAGGTCCCTACGAGCAGTACTTC. As protein: CASSLTGTGPYEQYF.

The chain has TRBV6-1 and TRBJ2-3; 12 positions agree with TRBD2. The CDR3 runs to 16 residues. Looked up from germline, CDR1 is MNHNS and CDR2 is SASEGT. The V and J ends lost 2 bases and 4 bases, in that order; junction bases with no gene match: 4. CDR3 sequence: CASSESSSGRADTQYF. The CDR3 nucleotides read TGTGCCAGCAGTGAATCATCTAGCGGGAGGGCAGATACGCAGTATTTT.